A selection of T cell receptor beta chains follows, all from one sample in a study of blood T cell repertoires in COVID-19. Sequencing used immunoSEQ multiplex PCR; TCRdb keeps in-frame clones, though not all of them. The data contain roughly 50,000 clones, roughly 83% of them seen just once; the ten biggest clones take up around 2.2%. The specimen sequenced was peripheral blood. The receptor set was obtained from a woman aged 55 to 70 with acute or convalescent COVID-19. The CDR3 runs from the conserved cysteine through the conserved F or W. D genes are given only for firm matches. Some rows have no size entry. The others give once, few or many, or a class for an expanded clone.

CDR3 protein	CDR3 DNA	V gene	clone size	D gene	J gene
CASSQKKGPGLAGTQYF	TGTGCCAGCAGCCAAAAAAAAGGGCCGGGACTAGCAGGGACCCAGTACTTC	TRBV3-1/TRBV3-2	NA	TRBD2	TRBJ2-5
CASSLGRGRLRTGELFF	TGCGCCAGCAGCCTGGGAAGGGGGAGATTGAGGACCGGGGAGCTGTTTTTT	TRBV5-1	NA	NA	TRBJ2-2
CASSLESYTYEQYF	TGTGCCAGCAGCTTAGAATCTTATACCTACGAGCAGTACTTC	TRBV11-2	NA	NA	TRBJ2-7
CASQGANNSPLHF	TGTGCCAGCCAAGGGGCTAATAATTCACCCCTCCACTTT	TRBV2	NA	NA	TRBJ1-6
CASSRFSAHEQYF	TGTGCCAGCAGTCGATTTTCTGCGCACGAGCAGTACTTC	TRBV2	NA	NA	TRBJ2-7
CASINGGGLNTIYF	TGTGCCAGCATCAACGGGGGAGGACTGAACACCATATATTTT	TRBV6-6	few	NA	TRBJ1-3
CTSSQGLGQPQHF	TGTACCAGCAGCCAGGGACTTGGTCAGCCCCAGCATTTT	TRBV14	NA	NA	TRBJ1-5
CAWSGLAGEQYF	TGTGCCTGGAGTGGGCTAGCGGGCGAGCAGTACTTC	TRBV30	NA	TRBD2	TRBJ2-7
CASRMGGQGYGYTF	TGTGCCAGCAGAATGGGGGGGCAGGGCTATGGCTACACCTTC	TRBV6-5	NA	NA	TRBJ1-2
CASSYGLAGKETQYF	TGTGCCAGCAGCTACGGACTAGCGGGAAAGGAGACCCAGTACTTC	TRBV2	NA	TRBD2	TRBJ2-5
CASSQGRDTEAFF	TGCGCCAGCAGCCAAGGGCGGGATACTGAAGCTTTCTTT	TRBV4-1	NA	NA	TRBJ1-1
CATRGEVGGQPQHF	TGTGCCACCCGGGGGGAGGTTGGGGGTCAGCCCCAGCATTTT	TRBV24-1	NA	NA	TRBJ1-5
CASSLGRTGVTYGYTF	TGTGCCAGCAGCTTAGGCCGCACAGGGGTTACCTATGGCTACACCTTC	TRBV13	NA	TRBD1	TRBJ1-2
CAWNAANYGYTF	TGTGCCTGGAATGCAGCTAACTATGGCTACACCTTC	TRBV30	NA	NA	TRBJ1-2
CASSGQDRKAFF	TGTGCCAGCAGCGGACAGGATAGAAAAGCTTTCTTT	TRBV7-9	NA	TRBD1	TRBJ1-1
CASSRLVMETQYF	TGTGCCAGTAGTCGACTAGTCATGGAGACCCAGTACTTC	TRBV19	once	NA	TRBJ2-5
CASSPTGSNSPLHF	TGTGCCAGCTCACCGACAGGGTCGAATTCACCCCTCCACTTT	TRBV18	NA	TRBD1	TRBJ1-6
CATSGGSGNTIYF	TGTGCCACCTCGGGAGGGTCTGGAAACACCATATATTTT	TRBV21-1	NA	NA	TRBJ1-3
CASSLAVAGRYDQETQYF	TGTGCCAGCAGCTTAGCGGTAGCGGGGAGGTACGACCAAGAGACCCAGTACTTC	TRBV7-8	few	TRBD2	TRBJ2-5
CASRSGLAGTDTQYF	TGTGCCAGCAGGTCGGGACTAGCGGGCACAGATACGCAGTATTTT	TRBV5-5	NA	TRBD2	TRBJ2-3
CAWRTSGRATGELFF	TGTGCCTGGAGAACTAGCGGGAGGGCCACCGGGGAGCTGTTTTTT	TRBV30	NA	TRBD2	TRBJ2-2
CASSLGGTGILNTEAFF	TGTGCCAGCAGCTTAGGAGGGACAGGAATTCTGAACACTGAAGCTTTCTTT	TRBV11-2	NA	TRBD1	TRBJ1-1
CASSLTTGGQETQYF	TGTGCCAGCAGCCTTACCACAGGGGGCCAAGAGACCCAGTACTTC	TRBV9	NA	TRBD1	TRBJ2-5
CASSPSSQGNQPQHF	TGTGCCAGCTCACCATCTAGCCAGGGGAATCAGCCCCAGCATTTT	TRBV18	NA	NA	TRBJ1-5
CASSFWSFAQGDTEAFF	TGTGCCAGCAGCTTTTGGTCTTTCGCTCAGGGGGACACTGAAGCTTTCTTT	TRBV7-9	NA	TRBD1	TRBJ1-1